These 21 T cell receptor beta chains originate from one sample sequenced in a study of blood T cell repertoires in COVID-19. Sequenced by immunoSEQ multiplex PCR; TCRdb stores in-frame clones only, minus some. Of 110,000 to 150,000 clones in the sample, approximately 80% were seen once. Material for sequencing was PBMCs or T cells enriched from blood (not recorded which). Receptor source: a woman between 18 and 29 years old who had been exposed to COVID-19.

The rearrangement joins TRBV28 to TRBJ2-3, with D maybe TRBD2 (5 bases). The V gene lost 10 bases and the J gene lost 0 bases, with 8 bases spanning the gap. The CDR3 contains 12 residues. Germline V CDR1 and CDR2: MDHEN, SYDVKM. The CDR3 DNA is TGTGCCACAGCGGATAGCACAGATACGCAGTATTTT. It is translated as CATADSTDTQYF.

V gene TRBV18 combines with J gene TRBJ2-7; possibly TRBD1 for D (5 bases). The V and J ends lost 0 bases and 4 bases respectively, with 7 bases between them. The germline V gene encodes CDR1 KGHSH and CDR2 LQKENI. This CDR3 comprises 13 residues. The CDR3 is CASSPPGQYEQYF. The CDR3 region has the DNA TGTGCCAGCTCACCACCGGGGCAGTACGAGCAGTACTTC. Using reference TRBV18 and TRBJ2-7 for the parts outside the CDR3, the full variable domain is NAGVMQNPRHLVRRRGQEARLRCSPMKGHSHVYWYRQLPEEGLKFMVYLQKENIIDESGMPKERFSAEFPKEGPSILRIQQVVRGDSAAYFCASSPPGQYEQYFGPGTRLTVT.

The chain combines TRBV28 with TRBJ1-6, with 8 bases identical to TRBD1. Germline assignment: CDR1 MDHEN and CDR2 SYDVKM. There are 15 residues in the CDR3. Trimming at V came to 9 bases and at J to 9 bases, leaving 13 bases not matched to a gene. In DNA, the CDR3 is TGTGCCAGTAGAAAACTTCAGGGGGCAGGTTCACCCCTCCACTTT. Amino acid sequence: CASRKLQGAGSPLHF.

The genes are TRBV2 and TRBJ1-2, with TRBD1 matching over 7 bases. In germline, CDR1 is SNHLY, CDR2 FYNNEI. The CDR3 is 14 residues long. Losses at the gene ends were 6 bases for V and 4 bases for J; bases not matched to a gene: 8. The CDR3 DNA follows: TGTGCCAGCAGATCGGGACAGACGAGCTATGGCTACACCTTC. Protein: CASRSGQTSYGYTF.

This clone was seen only a few times. CDR3: CASSLELTGGLYGYTF. CDR3 nucleotides: TGTGCCAGCAGCTTAGAGTTAACAGGGGGCCTCTATGGCTACACCTTC. This chain joins TRBV7-2 and TRBJ1-2, with 9 bases lining up with TRBD1. CDR1 is SGHTA, CDR2 FQGNSA, per germline. CDR3 length: 16 residues. The trim removed 1 base at V and 4 bases at J, leaving 7 bases unmatched.

The J gene is TRBJ2-2, the V gene TRBV19; weak D call: TRBD1 (6 bases). The ends were cut back, 4 bases at V and 1 base at J, with 7 bases in the middle. CDR1 is LNHDA, CDR2 SQIVND, per germline (reference sequence). The CDR3 length is 14 residues. CDR3: CASSTQGNTGELFF. DNA for the CDR3: TGTGCCAGTAGTACACAGGGGAACACCGGGGAGCTGTTTTTT. Full variable domain (remainder filled in from reference TRBV19 and TRBJ2-2): DGGITQSPKYLFRKEGQNVTLSCEQNLNHDAMYWYRQDPGQGLRLIYYSQIVNDFQKGDIAEGYSVSREKKESFPLTVTSAQKNPTAFYLCASSTQGNTGELFFGEGSRLTVL.

This clone was observed a single time. The V and J genes are TRBV30 and TRBJ1-2, with D unclear. Trimming took off 1 base at V and 0 bases at J, with 15 bases between the two ends. The CDR3 loop spans 16 amino acids. The germline CDR1 and CDR2 sequences are GTSNPN and SVGIG (reference sequence). CDR3 bases: TGTGCCTGGAGTGAGGGTGGAGGCCGACCTAACTATGGCTACACCTTC. Amino acids: CAWSEGGGRPNYGYTF.

This clone was counted a single time. The chain is built from TRBV7-2 and TRBJ2-6; D is ambiguous. Germline values: CDR1 SGHTA, CDR2 FQGNSA. The V gene lost 5 bases and the J gene lost 0 bases, with 8 bases spanning the gap. The CDR3 has 15 amino acids. CDR3 amino acids: CASSHDTSGANVLTF. CDR3 sequence (DNA): TGTGCCAGCAGCCACGACACCTCTGGGGCCAACGTCCTGACTTTC.

This chain connects TRBV5-4 to TRBJ2-7; no clear D. Between the trimmed V and J ends, which lost 4 bases and 2 bases, there was a span of 4 bases. The germline CDR1 and CDR2 sequences are SGHNT and YYREEE (reference sequence). The CDR3 has 11 amino acids. The DNA for the CDR3 is TGTGCCAGCAGCAGCACCTACGAGCAGTACTTC. This encodes CASSSTYEQYF. The entire variable domain, with the rest obtained from reference TRBV5-4 and TRBJ2-7, is as follows: ETGVTQSPTHLIKTRGQQVTLRCSSQSGHNTVSWYQQALGQGPQFIFQYYREEENGRGNFPPRFSGLQFPNYSSELNVNALELDDSALYLCASSSTYEQYFGPGTRLTVT.

The gene calls are TRBV2 and TRBJ1-2; 7 bases line up with TRBD1. The CDR3 loop spans 12 amino acids. With V trimmed by 6 bases and J by 4 bases, 2 bases remained unmatched. The germline gives CDR1 SNHLY, CDR2 FYNNEI. In nucleotides, the CDR3 is TGTGCCAGCAGAACAGGGGTCTATGGCTACACCTTC. The encoded protein is CASRTGVYGYTF.

The chain recombines TRBV28 with TRBJ2-7; TRBD2 might be the D (6 bases). V lost 8 bases to trimming and J lost 2 bases, with 16 bases between them. The CDR3 length is 14 residues. Germline lookup yields CDR1 MDHEN and CDR2 SYDVKM. The CDR3 nucleotides are TGTGCCAGCGTTTCGGGACTCTCTACCTACGAGCAGTACTTC. It codes for CASVSGLSTYEQYF.

The V call is TRBV27, the J call TRBJ1-2, with D possibly matching TRBD1 (6 bases). Germline assignment: CDR1 MNHEY and CDR2 SMNVEV (reference sequence). CDR3 length equals 15 residues. The ends were cut back, 3 bases at V and 6 bases at J, with 17 bases in the middle. CDR3 bases: TGTGCCAGCAGTTTTTTTGGGGGGGCGGGGGATGGCTACACCTTC. It is translated as CASSFFGGAGDGYTF.

This clone was counted between two and nine times. The gene calls are TRBV28 and TRBJ1-6, with D perhaps matching TRBD1 (5 bases). Germline V gives CDR1 MDHEN, CDR2 SYDVKM. V dropped 8 bases and J dropped 8 bases, with 10 bases sitting between them. The CDR3 contains 12 residues. In DNA, the CDR3 is TGTGCCAGCGGGACTTACCATTCACCCCTCCACTTT. This codes for CASGTYHSPLHF.

This sequence joins TRBV29-1 and TRBJ2-4, with D perhaps TRBD2 (5 bases). There are 15 residues in the CDR3. V lost 5 bases and J 7 bases, leaving 21 bases between the germline ends. Per germline, CDR1 SQVTM and CDR2 ANQGSEA. For the CDR3, the DNA is TGCAGCGTTTCATCGTTCGGGGAGCGAGGGAACATTCAGTACTTC. Translating it yields CSVSSFGERGNIQYF.

This clone showed up just once. V and J are TRBV9 and TRBJ1-1; 10 nucleotides align to TRBD1. Germline values: CDR1 SGDLS, CDR2 YYNGEE. The CDR3 covers 14 residues. V shed 0 bases and J 4 bases; nucleotides not matched to a gene: 0. The CDR3 here is CASSVGTGGTEAFF. The CDR3 DNA reads as TGTGCCAGCAGCGTAGGGACAGGGGGCACTGAAGCTTTCTTT.

The chain is built from TRBV4-3 and TRBJ2-3; D gene uncertain. Trimming took 0 bases from V and 4 from J, leaving 11 bases between them. The CDR3 sequence is 15 residues long. Germline lookup yields CDR1 LGHNA and CDR2 YSLEER. This chain's CDR3 is CASSQEKRPADTQYF. DNA of the CDR3: TGCGCCAGCAGCCAAGAAAAGAGGCCGGCAGATACGCAGTATTTT.

The chain links TRBV5-1 to TRBJ2-7; 10 nucleotides match TRBD2. With 3 bases clipped from V and 6 bases from J, the junction kept 12 bases outside the gene matches. CDR3 size: 16 residues. Germline loops: CDR1 SGHRS, CDR2 YFSETQ. The CDR3 is CASSSLGLAGVGEQYF. The DNA for the CDR3 is TGCGCCAGCAGCTCATTGGGTCTAGCGGGAGTGGGCGAGCAGTACTTC.

V usage is TRBV24-1 and J usage is TRBJ2-3; D is unclear. Deletions cut 2 bases from V and 2 bases from J, with 4 bases between. This CDR3 spans 13 amino acids. Germline CDR1 KGHDR, CDR2 SFDVKD. As DNA, the CDR3 is TGTGCCACCAGTGATTACAACACAGATACGCAGTATTTT. It is translated as CATSDYNTDTQYF.

The chain joins TRBV19 to TRBJ2-3; TRBD2 is a possible D gene (6 bases). Germline-derived CDR1 and CDR2 are LNHDA and SQIVND (reference sequence). The V end lost 4 bases, the J end lost 1 base, and 15 bases lay between the germline ends. The CDR3 contains 16 residues. The CDR3: CASSTGGAVGTDTQYF. The CDR3 coding sequence is TGTGCCAGTAGTACCGGGGGAGCGGTGGGCACAGATACGCAGTATTTT. Using reference TRBV19 and TRBJ2-3 for the parts outside the CDR3, the full variable domain is DGGITQSPKYLFRKEGQNVTLSCEQNLNHDAMYWYRQDPGQGLRLIYYSQIVNDFQKGDIAEGYSVSREKKESFPLTVTSAQKNPTAFYLCASSTGGAVGTDTQYFGPGTRLTVL.

V is TRBV27 and J is TRBJ1-5, with 9 positions matching TRBD1. There are 14 residues in the CDR3. With 4 bases clipped from V and 7 bases from J, the junction kept 5 bases outside the gene matches. Germline CDR1 and CDR2: MNHEY and SMNVEV (reference sequence). As DNA, the CDR3 is TGTGCCAGCAGTTCGGACAGGGGCGACCAGCCCCAGCATTTT. Translated: CASSSDRGDQPQHF.

V gene TRBV5-6 combines with J gene TRBJ2-7; 7 nucleotides line up with TRBD1. The CDR3 runs to 15 residues. Germline V CDR1 and CDR2: SGHDT, YYEEEE. With 6 bases clipped from V and 7 bases from J, the junction kept 16 bases outside the gene matches. The CDR3 region has the DNA TGTGCCAGCAACAGCCCCAGGGGTACCAGGGGGGAGCAGTACTTC. Residues: CASNSPRGTRGEQYF.